Listed below are T cell receptor beta chains from one sample, sequenced in a study of blood T cell repertoires in COVID-19. Assay: immunoSEQ multiplex PCR; the TCRdb copy retains only in-frame clones and omits some. The table records 50,000 to 55,000 clones, roughly nine tenths of them present only once. What was sequenced was peripheral blood. The receptors were gathered from a human donor with active COVID-19. The donor label of this sample is uncertain. Each CDR3 is given without its conserved first and last residue. The order of the fields is V gene, CDR3 protein.

TRBV11-3	ASSSRWPSGGGNNEQF
TRBV7-8	ASSVGPDRGNTEAF
TRBV6-5	ASSPRGDSYNEQF
TRBV5-1	ASTYSTDTQY
TRBV24-1	ATSDSVSGGNEQF
TRBV27	ASSPSGGEFPDTQY
TRBV10-3	AISDEGLARVAEF
TRBV5-1	ASSLAGGPGANVLT
TRBV3-1/TRBV3-2	ASSRYRGSYEQY
TRBV7-9	ASSLQRGEQY
TRBV6-5	ASSFSSSYNSPLH
TRBV24-1	ATSDLGEASTDTQY
TRBV9	ASSAQGSPNYGYT
TRBV7-2	ASSGGLNTEAF
TRBV3-1/TRBV3-2	ASSHYSSANEQF
TRBV4-1	ASSQDRDRELFYGYT
TRBV7-9	ASRRRETNEKLF
TRBV7-9	ASSSLYSGGYNEQF
TRBV5-1	ASSLGQGTMDEQF
TRBV9	ASSVGSSDTEAF
TRBV7-9	ASSLGSRVDGYT
TRBV5-4	ASSLARGRDY
TRBV18	ASSPTGTGNQPQH
TRBV5-4	ASSLGGGAYNEQF
TRBV7-2	ASSLNVAGVTGELF
TRBV18	ASSPLAGSTDTQY
TRBV4-3	ASSQSIEHTEAF
TRBV2	ASTEGQSYNEQF
TRBV20-1	SARVEYREF
TRBV6-1	ASSEAGGQGTEAF
TRBV4-3	ASSQLGGINYGYT
TRBV19	ASSIVQFNEQF
TRBV5-1	ASSLVWTGLSPLH
TRBV5-4	ASSLATNEKLF
TRBV4-3	ASSRRASDTQY
TRBV19	ASSLHRDSQETQY
TRBV7-8	ASSRFGSSNQPQH
TRBV5-1	ASSPRGTQNTEAF
TRBV2	ASSDRVRSYEQY
TRBV9	ASRRDLSGNTIY
TRBV7-2	ASSFTYSGANVLT
TRBV2	ASSGRLVGTDTQY
TRBV24-1	ATSEQGKNYGYT
TRBV7-2	ASSFNRGYNEKLF
TRBV5-6	ASSLVDRGLTEAF
TRBV18	ASVFQLAGLQY
TRBV11-2	ASSLLTSGGRNTGELF
TRBV6-6	ASSYGPVPNTDTQY
TRBV6-6	ASSRPKGNPMNEQY
TRBV3-1/TRBV3-2	ASSQDGGHYGYT
TRBV3-1/TRBV3-2	ASSQDQGLSTDTQY
TRBV6-5	ATRRNRFSPQH
TRBV19	ASSARQSSYNSPLH
TRBV3-1/TRBV3-2	ASSQVWAGVNPYEQY
TRBV9	ASSARMTRGNEKLF